This is a list of T cell receptor beta chains from one sample in a study of metastatic and nonmetastatic thyroid tumors. TCRdb reprocessed the PCR reads via MiXCR. This sample yields 20,000 to 25,000 clones, of which 10% to 15% are seen a single time; approximately 25% belongs to the top ten. The sequenced sample was blood. The origin of the receptors is a female donor with papillary thyroid cancer or a benign thyroid nodule (not recorded which). Some clones in this sample may be carry-over from other donors' samples. CDR3s leave out the opening cysteine and the closing phenylalanine or tryptophan. The order of the fields is V gene, J gene, CDR3 protein.

>TRBV7-6|TRBJ2-1
ASSPRTSGTFYNEQF
>TRBV20-1|TRBJ1-5
SATDGGVRQPQH
>TRBV25-1|TRBJ2-2
ASSTSIANTGELF
>TRBV2|TRBJ1-2
ASGPRLGGALGGYT
>TRBV5-1|TRBJ2-1
ASSLAGTSGGNEQF
>TRBV11-2|TRBJ2-3
ASSPRWASTLGADTQY
>TRBV6-1|TRBJ2-2
ASSSGTGELF
>TRBV28|TRBJ2-1
ASSLNPGVGDEQF
>TRBV28|TRBJ1-1
ASSATGQGNSF
>TRBV6-4|TRBJ1-6
ASSDPNRESPLH
>TRBV5-4|TRBJ1-6
ASSLDQSRTNSPLH
>TRBV27|TRBJ2-2
ASRRPGPNTGELF
>TRBV19|TRBJ1-1
ASSRGGPSNTEAF
>TRBV19|TRBJ1-3
ASSTPLHSGNTIY
>TRBV7-9|TRBJ1-1
ASSLKSSNTEAF
>TRBV19|TRBJ2-3
ASSKDRVTSDTQY
>TRBV19|TRBJ2-6
ASSILASGANVLT
>TRBV5-1|TRBJ2-2
ASSLDGEGTGELF
>TRBV6-1|TRBJ1-2
ASGRWGTEGGYT
>TRBV5-1|TRBJ1-1
ASSLYRGNMNTEAF
>TRBV12-3/TRBV12-4|TRBJ1-2
ASSTRRGNGYT
>TRBV3-1|TRBJ2-1
ASSQVSGGANEQF
>TRBV3-1|TRBJ2-4
ASSRGTGGNIQY
>TRBV7-2|TRBJ2-5
ASSLQGETQY
>TRBV7-9|TRBJ1-1
ASSDVTDFGAF
>TRBV5-1|TRBJ2-5
ASSSEKETQY
>TRBV18|TRBJ2-1
ATARNNEQF
>TRBV6-1|TRBJ1-2
ASSSIRGLRYGYT
>TRBV6-1|TRBJ2-3
ASCPGQLSTDTQY
>TRBV20-1|TRBJ2-3
SARQRGALRDTQY
>TRBV6-1|TRBJ1-1
ASGPGTGYTEAS
>TRBV6-1|TRBJ1-5
ASSALTGGGGQPQH
>TRBV27|TRBJ2-7
ASSFDGYSYEQY
>TRBV4-2|TRBJ2-7
ASADTSISYEQY
>TRBV12-3/TRBV12-4|TRBJ2-7
ASSEGGGAYEQY
>TRBV6-1|TRBJ2-7
ASSSAWGSEQY
>TRBV7-2|TRBJ2-5
ASSLMGRETQY